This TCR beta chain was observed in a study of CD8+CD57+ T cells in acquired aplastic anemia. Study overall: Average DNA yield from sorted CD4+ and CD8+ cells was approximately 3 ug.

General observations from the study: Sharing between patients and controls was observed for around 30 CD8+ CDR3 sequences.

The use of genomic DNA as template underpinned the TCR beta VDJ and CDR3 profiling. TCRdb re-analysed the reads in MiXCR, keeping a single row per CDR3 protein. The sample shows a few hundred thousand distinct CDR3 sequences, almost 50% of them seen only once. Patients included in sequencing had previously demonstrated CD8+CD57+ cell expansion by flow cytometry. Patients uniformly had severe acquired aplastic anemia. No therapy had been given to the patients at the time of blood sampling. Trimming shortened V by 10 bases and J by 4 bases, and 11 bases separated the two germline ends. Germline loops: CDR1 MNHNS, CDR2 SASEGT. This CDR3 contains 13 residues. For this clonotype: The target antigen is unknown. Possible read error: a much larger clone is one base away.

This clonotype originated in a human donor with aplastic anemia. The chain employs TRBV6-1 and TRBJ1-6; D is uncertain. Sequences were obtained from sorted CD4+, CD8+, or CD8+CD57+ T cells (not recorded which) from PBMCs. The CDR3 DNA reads TGTGCCAACAGCGTAGTTTATAATTCACCCCTCCACTTT. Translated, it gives CANSVVYNSPLHF.